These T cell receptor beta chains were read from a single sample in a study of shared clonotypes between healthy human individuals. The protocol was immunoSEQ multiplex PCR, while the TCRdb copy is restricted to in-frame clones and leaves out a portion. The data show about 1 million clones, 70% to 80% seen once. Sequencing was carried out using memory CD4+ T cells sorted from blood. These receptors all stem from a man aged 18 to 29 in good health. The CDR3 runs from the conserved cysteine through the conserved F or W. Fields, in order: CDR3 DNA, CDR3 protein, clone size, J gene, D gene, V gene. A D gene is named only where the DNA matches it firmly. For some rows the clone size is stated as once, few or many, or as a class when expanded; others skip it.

DNA: TGCGCCAGCAGCTTGGGGGGCGTTACTAACTATGGCTACACCTTC; CDR3: CASSLGGVTNYGYTF; size: -; J: TRBJ1-2; D: -; V: TRBV5-1
DNA: TGTGCCAGCAGCGCCCGCCGGGACAGAGACTATGGCTACACCTTC; CDR3: CASSARRDRDYGYTF; size: -; J: TRBJ1-2; D: TRBD1; V: TRBV7-9
DNA: TGTGCCAGCAGCTTGAACAGGGCTCCTCCCCACGAGCAGTACTTC; CDR3: CASSLNRAPPHEQYF; size: -; J: TRBJ2-7; D: -; V: TRBV5-6
DNA: TGTGCCAGCAGTTACGACAGGGGGCGAGGGCAGTACTTC; CDR3: CASSYDRGRGQYF; size: -; J: TRBJ2-7; D: TRBD1; V: TRBV6-6
DNA: TGTGCCAGCAGCAGGGGGTCCTCCTATGGCTACACCTTC; CDR3: CASSRGSSYGYTF; size: -; J: TRBJ1-2; D: TRBD1; V: TRBV2
DNA: TGTGCCAGTAGCGCCACAGACTCCTCTGGAAACACCATATATTTT; CDR3: CASSATDSSGNTIYF; size: -; J: TRBJ1-3; D: -; V: TRBV19
DNA: TGTGCCAGCAGTTTCTCTCCCAAAGGTACTACCGGGGAGCTGTTTTTT; CDR3: CASSFSPKGTTGELFF; size: -; J: TRBJ2-2; D: -; V: TRBV27
DNA: TGCAGCGGGTCCGGGAGCGCTGAAGCTTTCTTT; CDR3: CSGSGSAEAFF; size: -; J: TRBJ1-1; D: -; V: TRBV29-1
DNA: TGTGCCAGCAGTTTATCCACAGGCAACCGGGAGACCCAGTACTTC; CDR3: CASSLSTGNRETQYF; size: few; J: TRBJ2-5; D: -; V: TRBV27
DNA: TGTGCCAGCAGCTTCTTCTTGGGACTAGCGGGAAGGGCAGATACGCAGTATTTT; CDR3: CASSFFLGLAGRADTQYF; size: -; J: TRBJ2-3; D: TRBD2; V: TRBV7-9
DNA: TGTGCCAGCAGCACCGGGCTTAATTCACCCCTCCACTTT; CDR3: CASSTGLNSPLHF; size: few; J: TRBJ1-6; D: -; V: TRBV27
DNA: TGTGCCAGCAGTGCCAGGGTGAACACCGGGGAGCTGTTTTTT; CDR3: CASSARVNTGELFF; size: -; J: TRBJ2-2; D: -; V: TRBV2
DNA: TGTGCCAGCAGTTCCAGGGGTAGCGGGGGCACAGATACGCAGTATTTT; CDR3: CASSSRGSGGTDTQYF; size: once; J: TRBJ2-3; D: TRBD2; V: TRBV28
DNA: TGTGCCAGCAGTGATGGGGGGTATGGCTACACCTTC; CDR3: CASSDGGYGYTF; size: few; J: TRBJ1-2; D: -; V: TRBV2
DNA: TGTGCCTGGGGGCGGACAGGGGGCAATCAGCCCCAGCATTTT; CDR3: CAWGRTGGNQPQHF; size: -; J: TRBJ1-5; D: TRBD1; V: TRBV30
DNA: TGTGCCAGCTCTCCCCAAGAGCAGTACTTC; CDR3: CASSPQEQYF; size: -; J: TRBJ2-7; D: -; V: TRBV18
DNA: TGTGCCAGTAGTGGGTCTCCCTACGAGCAGTACTTC; CDR3: CASSGSPYEQYF; size: -; J: TRBJ2-7; D: -; V: TRBV19
DNA: TGTGCCAGCAGTGTCGGCGGGAGCTCCTACGAGCAGTACTTC; CDR3: CASSVGGSSYEQYF; size: -; J: TRBJ2-7; D: TRBD2; V: TRBV2
DNA: TGTGCCAGCAGCTGGTTACAGGGGCAGCCCCAGCATTTT; CDR3: CASSWLQGQPQHF; size: -; J: TRBJ1-5; D: TRBD1; V: TRBV11-3
DNA: TGTGCCAGCAGTGTTTACTGGAATAGCAATCAGCCCCAGCATTTT; CDR3: CASSVYWNSNQPQHF; size: few; J: TRBJ1-5; D: -; V: TRBV6-4
DNA: TGTGCCAGCAGCTCCACAGGGGGGGCTAATCAGCCCCAGCATTTT; CDR3: CASSSTGGANQPQHF; size: -; J: TRBJ1-5; D: TRBD1; V: TRBV7-8
DNA: TGTGCCAGCAGCTTAGCTTTCTATGAGCAGTTCTTC; CDR3: CASSLAFYEQFF; size: -; J: TRBJ2-1; D: -; V: TRBV7-2
DNA: TGCAGCGTTCCCAGTCGGGGGATGAACACTGAAGCTTTCTTT; CDR3: CSVPSRGMNTEAFF; size: -; J: TRBJ1-1; D: -; V: TRBV29-1
DNA: TGTGCCAGCAGCCCTTCGACCCGAGAGACCCAGTACTTC; CDR3: CASSPSTRETQYF; size: -; J: TRBJ2-5; D: -; V: TRBV7-2
DNA: TGTGCCAGTAGCGGACTAGGAGATACGCAGTATTTT; CDR3: CASSGLGDTQYF; size: -; J: TRBJ2-3; D: TRBD2; V: TRBV19